This T cell receptor (beta chain) emerged from a study of blood T cell repertoires in COVID-19. Study in general: The United States, Italy and Spain were the sources of the acute and convalescent COVID-19 samples. PBMCs, B-cell-depleted T cells, or T cells provided the cDNA or gDNA that made up the material.

Per the original methods: It was from reference gene primer amplification that nucleated cell counts were estimated. TCRdb's table, derived via immunoSEQ multiplex PCR, lists solely in-frame clones and lacks some. That table is the source of V, J and clone size, and D and trimming were worked out from the DNA. The profile shows 100,000 to 110,000 clones, about 83% of them singletons. V shed 1 base, J shed 5 bases, and the junction held 6 bases outside the gene matches. Germline CDR1 SGHAT, CDR2 FQNNGV. This CDR3 contains 17 residues. This clonotype originated in a human donor in a cohort sampled during active COVID-19. The sample consisted of peripheral blood. V usage is TRBV11-2 and J usage is TRBJ2-5, with 14 bases aligning to TRBD2. The CDR3 DNA follows: TGTGCCAGCAGCTTAGGACTAGCGGGGGGGCCTTGGGAGACCCAGTACTTC. The encoded protein is CASSLGLAGGPWETQYF.